This TCR beta chain was observed in a study of Graves' ophthalmopathy and Graves' hyperthyroidism. For the study at large: Hyperthyroidism counted as stable given no ophthalmopathy within 18 months of follow-up. Study-wide results and caveats: Among expanded thyroid clonotypes above 0.001 frequency, most also occurred in blood.

Amplification of the TCR beta CDR3 regions used RNA transcripts (as template). Second-round multiplex PCR came after a first-round RT-PCR that employed HTBI primers. TCRdb fed the multiplex PCR reads into MiXCR, producing one record per CDR3 protein. The table shows around 520,000 distinct CDR3 sequences, with approximately 35% occurring only once. This clonotype was recorded a few times. Its antigen is as yet unknown. The CDR3 loop spans 16 amino acids. V shed 3 bases and J 2 bases; nucleotides not matched to a gene: 7. Germline V lookup: CDR1 SGHVS, CDR2 FQNEAQ. This clonotype was obtained from an adult man with Graves' hyperthyroidism. The chain is built from TRBV7-8 and TRBJ1-3; 7 bases agree with TRBD1. The source material was peripheral blood or thyroid tissue (not recorded which). CDR3 nucleotides: TGTGCCAGCAGCTTGACTCACAGGGGAGCTGGAAACACCATATATTTT. It is translated as CASSLTHRGAGNTIYF.